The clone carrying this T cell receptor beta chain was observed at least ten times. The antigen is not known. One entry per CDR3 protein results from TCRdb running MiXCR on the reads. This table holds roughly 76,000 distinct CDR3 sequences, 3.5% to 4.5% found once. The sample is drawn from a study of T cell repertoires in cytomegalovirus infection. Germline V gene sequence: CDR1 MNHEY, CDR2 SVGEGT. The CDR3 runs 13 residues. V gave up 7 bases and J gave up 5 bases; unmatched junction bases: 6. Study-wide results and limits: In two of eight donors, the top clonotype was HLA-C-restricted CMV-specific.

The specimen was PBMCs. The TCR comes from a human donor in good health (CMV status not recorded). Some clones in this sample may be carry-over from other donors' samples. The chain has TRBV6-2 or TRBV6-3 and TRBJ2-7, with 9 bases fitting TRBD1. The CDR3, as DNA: TGTGCCAGCATGTCGGGACAGGGTAACGAGCAGTACTTC. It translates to CASMSGQGNEQYF.